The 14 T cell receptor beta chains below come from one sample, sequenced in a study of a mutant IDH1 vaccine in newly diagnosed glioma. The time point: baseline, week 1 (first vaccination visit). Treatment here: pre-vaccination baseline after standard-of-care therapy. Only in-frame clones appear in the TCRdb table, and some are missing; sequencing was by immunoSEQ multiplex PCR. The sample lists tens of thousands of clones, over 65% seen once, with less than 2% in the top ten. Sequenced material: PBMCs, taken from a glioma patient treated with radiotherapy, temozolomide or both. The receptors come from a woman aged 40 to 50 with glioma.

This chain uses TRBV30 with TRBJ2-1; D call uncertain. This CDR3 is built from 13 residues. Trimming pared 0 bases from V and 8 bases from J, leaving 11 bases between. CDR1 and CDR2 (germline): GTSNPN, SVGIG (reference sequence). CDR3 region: CAWSVRVTHEQFF. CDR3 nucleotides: TGTGCCTGGAGTGTACGGGTGACACATGAGCAGTTCTTC.

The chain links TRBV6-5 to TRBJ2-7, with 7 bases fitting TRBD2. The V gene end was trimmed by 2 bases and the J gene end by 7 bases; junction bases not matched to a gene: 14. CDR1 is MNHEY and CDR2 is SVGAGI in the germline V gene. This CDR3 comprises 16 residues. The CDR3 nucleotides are TGTGCCAGCAGTTACGCTAGCGGCAACATTAGAGCAGAGCAGTACTTC. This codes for CASSYASGNIRAEQYF.

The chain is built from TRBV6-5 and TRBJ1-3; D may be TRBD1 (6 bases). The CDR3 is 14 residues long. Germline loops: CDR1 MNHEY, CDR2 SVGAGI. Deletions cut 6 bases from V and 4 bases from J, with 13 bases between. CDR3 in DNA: TGTGCCAGCAGACCTTCAGGGGAGGGAAACACCATATATTTT. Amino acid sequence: CASRPSGEGNTIYF.

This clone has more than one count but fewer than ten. The CDR3 loop reads CAWSAGTGTKGHF. For the CDR3, the DNA is TGTGCCTGGAGTGCCGGGACAGGGACTAAGGGGCATTTT. The rearrangement uses TRBV30 and TRBJ1-5; 9 bases line up with TRBD1. Unmatched junction bases numbered 10, after V lost 1 base and J lost 15 bases. The germline gives CDR1 GTSNPN, CDR2 SVGIG (reference sequence). The CDR3 runs to 13 residues.

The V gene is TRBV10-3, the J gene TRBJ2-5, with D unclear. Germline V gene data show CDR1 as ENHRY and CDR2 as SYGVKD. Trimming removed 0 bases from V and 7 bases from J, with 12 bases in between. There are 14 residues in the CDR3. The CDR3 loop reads CAISESTAVGTQYF. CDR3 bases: TGTGCCATCAGTGAGTCGACGGCGGTGGGGACCCAGTACTTC.

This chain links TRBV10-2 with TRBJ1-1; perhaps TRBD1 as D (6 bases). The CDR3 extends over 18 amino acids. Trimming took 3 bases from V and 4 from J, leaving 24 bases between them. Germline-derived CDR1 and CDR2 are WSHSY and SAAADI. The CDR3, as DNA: TGCGCCAGCAGTGAACGGGGGGGGCCTCGCGCCGGTCCCACTGAAGCTTTCTTT. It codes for CASSERGGPRAGPTEAFF.

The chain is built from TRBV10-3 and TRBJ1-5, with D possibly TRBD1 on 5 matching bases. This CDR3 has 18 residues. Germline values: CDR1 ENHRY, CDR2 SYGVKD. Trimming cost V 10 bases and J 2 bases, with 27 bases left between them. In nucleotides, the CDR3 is TGTGCCACAACCGAGGGAGGGGAAGTTTCTAGGGGCAATCAGCCCCAGCATTTT. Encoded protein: CATTEGGEVSRGNQPQHF.

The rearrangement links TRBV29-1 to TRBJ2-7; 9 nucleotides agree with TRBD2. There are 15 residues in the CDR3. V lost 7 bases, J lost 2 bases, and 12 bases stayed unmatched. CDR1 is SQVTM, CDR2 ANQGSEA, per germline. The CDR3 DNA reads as TGCAGCGCCTCCAGCAGTAGCGGGGGACCCTACGAGCAGTACTTC. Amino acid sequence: CSASSSSGGPYEQYF.

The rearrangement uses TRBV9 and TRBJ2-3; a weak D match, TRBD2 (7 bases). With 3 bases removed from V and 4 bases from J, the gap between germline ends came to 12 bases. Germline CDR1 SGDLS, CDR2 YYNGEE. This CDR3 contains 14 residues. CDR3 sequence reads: CASSDGGGADTQYF. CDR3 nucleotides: TGTGCCAGCAGCGATGGAGGGGGGGCAGATACGCAGTATTTT.

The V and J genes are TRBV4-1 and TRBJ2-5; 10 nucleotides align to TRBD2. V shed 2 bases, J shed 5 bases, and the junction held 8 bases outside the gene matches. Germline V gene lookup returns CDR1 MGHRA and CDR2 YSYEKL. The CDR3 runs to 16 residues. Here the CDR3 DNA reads TGCGCCAGCAGCCAACGCCTCGGGACTAGCGATGAGACCCAGTACTTC. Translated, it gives CASSQRLGTSDETQYF.

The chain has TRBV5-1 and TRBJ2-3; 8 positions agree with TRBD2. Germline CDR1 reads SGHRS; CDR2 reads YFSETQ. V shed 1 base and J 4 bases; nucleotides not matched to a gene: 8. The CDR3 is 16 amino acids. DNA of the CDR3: TGCGCCAGCAGCTTGAGAAGCGGGGGTGGTGCAGATACGCAGTATTTT. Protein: CASSLRSGGGADTQYF. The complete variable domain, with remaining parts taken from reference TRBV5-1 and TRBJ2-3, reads KAGVTQTPRYLIKTRGQQVTLSCSPISGHRSVSWYQQTPGQGLQFLFEYFSETQRNKGNFPGRFSGRQFSNSRSEMNVSTLELGDSALYLCASSLRSGGGADTQYFGPGTRLTVL.

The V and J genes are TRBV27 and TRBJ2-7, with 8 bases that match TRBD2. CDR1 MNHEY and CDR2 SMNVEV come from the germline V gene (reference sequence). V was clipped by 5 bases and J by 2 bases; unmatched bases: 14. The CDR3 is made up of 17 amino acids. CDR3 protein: CASSLTGGESVPYEQYF. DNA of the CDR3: TGTGCCAGCAGTCTAACCGGGGGGGAGTCGGTCCCCTACGAGCAGTACTTC.

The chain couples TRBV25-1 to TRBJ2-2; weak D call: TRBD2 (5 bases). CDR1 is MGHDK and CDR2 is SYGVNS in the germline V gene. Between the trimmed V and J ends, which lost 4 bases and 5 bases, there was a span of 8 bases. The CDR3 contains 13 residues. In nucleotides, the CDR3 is TGTGCCAGCAGTGTCCGGGAAACCGGGGAGCTGTTTTTT. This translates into CASSVRETGELFF.

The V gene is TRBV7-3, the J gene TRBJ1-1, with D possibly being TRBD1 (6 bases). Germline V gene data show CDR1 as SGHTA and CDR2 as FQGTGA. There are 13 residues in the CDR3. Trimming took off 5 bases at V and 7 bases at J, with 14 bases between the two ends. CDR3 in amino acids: CASSPGGQSEAFF. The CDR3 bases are TGTGCCAGCAGCCCCGGGGGGCAAAGTGAAGCTTTCTTT.